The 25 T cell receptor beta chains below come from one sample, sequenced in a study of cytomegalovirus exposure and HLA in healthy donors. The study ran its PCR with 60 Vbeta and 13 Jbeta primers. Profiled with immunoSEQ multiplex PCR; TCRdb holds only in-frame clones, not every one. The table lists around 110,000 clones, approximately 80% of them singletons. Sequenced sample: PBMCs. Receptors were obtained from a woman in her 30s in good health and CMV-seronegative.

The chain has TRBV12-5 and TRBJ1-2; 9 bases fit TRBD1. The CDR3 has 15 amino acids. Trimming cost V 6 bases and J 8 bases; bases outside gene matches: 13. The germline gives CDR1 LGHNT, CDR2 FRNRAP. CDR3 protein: CASGHSDRGYEGYTF. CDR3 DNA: TGTGCTAGTGGCCATTCGGACAGGGGATACGAAGGCTACACCTTC.

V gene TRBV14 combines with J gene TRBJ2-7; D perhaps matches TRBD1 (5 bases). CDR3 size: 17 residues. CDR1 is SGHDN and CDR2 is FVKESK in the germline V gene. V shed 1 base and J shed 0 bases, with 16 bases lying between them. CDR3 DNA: TGTGCCAGCAGCCAAGGTGCCGCCCGACAGAGCTCCTACGAGCAGTACTTC. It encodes CASSQGAARQSSYEQYF. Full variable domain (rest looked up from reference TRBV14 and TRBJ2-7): EAGVTQFPSHSVIEKGQTVTLRCDPISGHDNLYWYRRVMGKEIKFLLHFVKESKQDESGMPNNRFLAERTGGTYSTLKVQPAELEDSGVYFCASSQGAARQSSYEQYFGPGTRLTVT.

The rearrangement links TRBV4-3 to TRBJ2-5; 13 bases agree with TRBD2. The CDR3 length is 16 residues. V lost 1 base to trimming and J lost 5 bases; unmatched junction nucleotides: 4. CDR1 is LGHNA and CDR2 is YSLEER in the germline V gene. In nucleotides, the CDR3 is TGCGCCAGCAGCCAAGCACTAGCGGGAGGGCCGGAGACCCAGTACTTC. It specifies CASSQALAGGPETQYF.

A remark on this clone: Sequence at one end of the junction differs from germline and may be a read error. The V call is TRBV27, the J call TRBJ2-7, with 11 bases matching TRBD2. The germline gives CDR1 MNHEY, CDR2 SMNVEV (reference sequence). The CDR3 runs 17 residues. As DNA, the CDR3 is TGTGCCAGCAGTCCGCCGGGACTAGCGGCGAGCTCCTACGAGCAGTGCTTC. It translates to CASSPPGLAASSYEQCF.

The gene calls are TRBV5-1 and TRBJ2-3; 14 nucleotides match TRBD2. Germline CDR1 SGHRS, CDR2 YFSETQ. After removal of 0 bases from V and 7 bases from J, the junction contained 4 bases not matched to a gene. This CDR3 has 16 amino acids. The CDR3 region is CASSLGGLAGVHTQYF. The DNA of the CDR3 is TGCGCCAGCAGCTTGGGGGGACTAGCGGGAGTGCATACGCAGTATTTT.

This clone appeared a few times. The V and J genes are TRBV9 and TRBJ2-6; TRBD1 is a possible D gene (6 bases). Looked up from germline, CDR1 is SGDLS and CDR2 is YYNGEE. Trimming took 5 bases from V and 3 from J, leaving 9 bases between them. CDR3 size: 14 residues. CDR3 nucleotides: TGTGCCAGCAGGGGGGCGCTTGGGGCCAACGTCCTGACTTTC. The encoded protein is CASRGALGANVLTF. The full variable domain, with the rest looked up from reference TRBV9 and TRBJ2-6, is DSGVTQTPKHLITATGQRVTLRCSPRSGDLSVYWYQQSLDQGLQFLIQYYNGEERAKGNILERFSAQQFPDLHSELNLSSLELGDSALYFCASRGALGANVLTFGAGSRLTVL.

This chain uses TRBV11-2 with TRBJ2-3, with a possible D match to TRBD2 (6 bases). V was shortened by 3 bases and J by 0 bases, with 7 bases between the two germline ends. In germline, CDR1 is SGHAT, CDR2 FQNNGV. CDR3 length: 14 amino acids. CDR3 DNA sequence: TGTGCCAGCAGCTTTAGCGGAAGCACAGATACGCAGTATTTT. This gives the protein CASSFSGSTDTQYF.

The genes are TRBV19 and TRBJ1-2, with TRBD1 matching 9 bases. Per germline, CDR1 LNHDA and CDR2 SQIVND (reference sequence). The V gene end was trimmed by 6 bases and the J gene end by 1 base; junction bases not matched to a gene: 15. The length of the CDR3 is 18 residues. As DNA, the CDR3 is TGTGCCAGTAGGGCACAGGGGGCCGAGAAATCCAGTAACTATGGCTACACCTTC. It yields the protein CASRAQGAEKSSNYGYTF.

In DNA form, the CDR3 reads TGTGCCAGTAGTATCACCGACAGCCAGCCCCAGCATTTT. This encodes CASSITDSQPQHF. This sequence joins TRBV19 and TRBJ1-5, with D perhaps TRBD1 (5 bases). Trimming pared 3 bases from V and 7 bases from J, leaving 10 bases between. The CDR3 is made up of 13 amino acids. Germline lookup yields CDR1 LNHDA and CDR2 SQIVND (reference sequence).

The CDR3 here is CASSYSPGRAGETQYF. CDR3 bases: TGTGCCAGCAGTTACTCTCCCGGGAGGGCCGGAGAGACCCAGTACTTC. The chain is built from TRBV6-5 and TRBJ2-5; 8 bases are shared with TRBD2. V gave up 0 bases and J gave up 4 bases; unmatched junction bases: 7. The germline CDR1 and CDR2 sequences are MNHEY and SVGAGI. CDR3 length equals 16 residues.

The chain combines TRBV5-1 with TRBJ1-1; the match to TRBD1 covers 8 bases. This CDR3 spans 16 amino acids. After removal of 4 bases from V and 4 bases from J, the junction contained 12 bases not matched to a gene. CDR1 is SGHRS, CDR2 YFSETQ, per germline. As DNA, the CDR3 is TGCGCCAGCAGCCGCATCGGACAGGGAAGTTCCACTGAAGCTTTCTTT. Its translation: CASSRIGQGSSTEAFF.

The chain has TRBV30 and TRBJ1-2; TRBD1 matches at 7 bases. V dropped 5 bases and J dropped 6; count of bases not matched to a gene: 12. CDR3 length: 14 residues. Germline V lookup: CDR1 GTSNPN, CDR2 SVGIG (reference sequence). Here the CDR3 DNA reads TGTGCCTGGGGACGGAGGACAGGCGGAAATGGCTACACCTTC. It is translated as CAWGRRTGGNGYTF.

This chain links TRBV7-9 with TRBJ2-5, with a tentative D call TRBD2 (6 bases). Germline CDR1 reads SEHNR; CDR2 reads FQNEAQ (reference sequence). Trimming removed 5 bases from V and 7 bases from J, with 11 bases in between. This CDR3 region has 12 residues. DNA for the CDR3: TGTGCCAGCAGCGGAGAGGAGGGGACCCAGTACTTC. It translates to CASSGEEGTQYF.

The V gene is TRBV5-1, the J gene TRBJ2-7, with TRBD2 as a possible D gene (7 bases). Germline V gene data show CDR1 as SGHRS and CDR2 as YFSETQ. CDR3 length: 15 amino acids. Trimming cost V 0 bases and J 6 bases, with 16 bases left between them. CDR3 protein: CASSLEGGGLREQYF. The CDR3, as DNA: TGCGCCAGCAGCTTGGAGGGCGGGGGCCTGCGCGAGCAGTACTTC.

CDR3 sequence: CASSSRLASTGELFF. The CDR3 DNA reads as TGCGCCAGCAGCTCCAGACTAGCGAGCACCGGGGAGCTGTTTTTT. This rearrangement joins TRBV5-1 to TRBJ2-2; 8 bases map to TRBD2. The length of the CDR3 is 15 residues. Losses at the gene ends were 3 bases for V and 4 bases for J; bases not matched to a gene: 5. Germline V gene lookup returns CDR1 SGHRS and CDR2 YFSETQ.

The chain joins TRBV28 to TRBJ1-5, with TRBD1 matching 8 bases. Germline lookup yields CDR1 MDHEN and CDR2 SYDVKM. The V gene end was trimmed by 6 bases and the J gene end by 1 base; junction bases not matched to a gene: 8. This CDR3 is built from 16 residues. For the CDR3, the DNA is TGTGCCAGCAGCCGCGGACAGGGTGGGAGCAATCAGCCCCAGCATTTT. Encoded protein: CASSRGQGGSNQPQHF.

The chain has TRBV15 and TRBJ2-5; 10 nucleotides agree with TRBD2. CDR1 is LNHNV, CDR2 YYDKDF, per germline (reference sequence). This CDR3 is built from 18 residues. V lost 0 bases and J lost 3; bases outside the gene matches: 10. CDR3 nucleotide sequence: TGTGCCACCAGCAGAGATTGGCTAGCGGGAGATCTAAAAGAGACCCAGTACTTC. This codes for CATSRDWLAGDLKETQYF.

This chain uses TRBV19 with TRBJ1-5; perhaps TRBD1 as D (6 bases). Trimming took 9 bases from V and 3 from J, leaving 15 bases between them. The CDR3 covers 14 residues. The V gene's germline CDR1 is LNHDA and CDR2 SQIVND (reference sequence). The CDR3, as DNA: TGTGCCAGCAGGGCTGGGGGCGTCAATCAGCCCCAGCATTTT. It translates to CASRAGGVNQPQHF.

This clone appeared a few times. The CDR3 nucleotides read TGTGCCAGCAGCACTACCATGGTCTACGAGCAGTACTTC. It is translated as CASSTTMVYEQYF. The chain has TRBV5-6 and TRBJ2-7; D is unclear. In germline, CDR1 is SGHDT, CDR2 YYEEEE. Trimming left V 4 bases short and J 3 bases short, with 11 bases between. There are 13 residues in the CDR3. The full variable domain, its missing parts supplied by reference TRBV5-6 and TRBJ2-7, is DAGVTQSPTHLIKTRGQQVTLRCSPKSGHDTVSWYQQALGQGPQFIFQYYEEEERQRGNFPDRFSGHQFPNYSSELNVNALLLGDSALYLCASSTTMVYEQYFGPGTRLTVT.

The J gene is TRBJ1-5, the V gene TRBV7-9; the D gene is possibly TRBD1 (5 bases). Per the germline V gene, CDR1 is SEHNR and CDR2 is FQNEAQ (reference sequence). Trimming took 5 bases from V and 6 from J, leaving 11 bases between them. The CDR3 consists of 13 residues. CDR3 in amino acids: CASSPPGGQPQHF. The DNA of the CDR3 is TGTGCCAGCAGCCCACCCGGGGGTCAGCCCCAGCATTTT.

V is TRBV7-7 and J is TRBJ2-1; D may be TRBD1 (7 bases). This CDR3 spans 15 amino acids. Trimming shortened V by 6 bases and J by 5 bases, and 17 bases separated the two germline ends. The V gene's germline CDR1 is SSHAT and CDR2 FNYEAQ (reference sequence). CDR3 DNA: TGTGCCAGCAGTGAGTCAGGGGGGATAGACAATGAGCAGTTCTTC. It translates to CASSESGGIDNEQFF.

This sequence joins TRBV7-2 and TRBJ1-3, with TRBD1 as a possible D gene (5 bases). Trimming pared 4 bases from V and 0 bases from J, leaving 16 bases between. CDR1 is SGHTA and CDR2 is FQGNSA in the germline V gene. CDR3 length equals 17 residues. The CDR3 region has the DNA TGTGCCAGCAGCTCTCTTTGGGGGGATTACTCTGGAAACACCATATATTTT. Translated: CASSSLWGDYSGNTIYF.

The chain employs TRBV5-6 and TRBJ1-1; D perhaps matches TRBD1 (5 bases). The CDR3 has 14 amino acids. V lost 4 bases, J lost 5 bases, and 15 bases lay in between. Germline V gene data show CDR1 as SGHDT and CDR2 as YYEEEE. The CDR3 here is CASSPVGRGTEAFF. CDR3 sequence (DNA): TGTGCCAGCAGCCCAGTGGGGCGGGGGACTGAAGCTTTCTTT.

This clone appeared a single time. The CDR3 DNA follows: TGTGCCAGCAGCTTAGACACAGGGTCCCCCTACGAGCAGTACTTC. The encoded protein is CASSLDTGSPYEQYF. The gene calls are TRBV7-8 and TRBJ2-5, with a tentative D call TRBD1 (6 bases). Near its end, the DNA agrees better with TRBJ2-7, so the J call may be wrong. The germline CDR1 and CDR2 sequences are SGHVS and FQNEAQ. This CDR3 has 15 amino acids.

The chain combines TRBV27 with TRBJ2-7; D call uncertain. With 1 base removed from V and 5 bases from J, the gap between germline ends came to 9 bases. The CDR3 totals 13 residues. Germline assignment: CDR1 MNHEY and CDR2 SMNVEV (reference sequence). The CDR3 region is CASSLFSSDEQYF. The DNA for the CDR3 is TGTGCCAGCAGTTTATTTTCTTCGGACGAGCAGTACTTC.